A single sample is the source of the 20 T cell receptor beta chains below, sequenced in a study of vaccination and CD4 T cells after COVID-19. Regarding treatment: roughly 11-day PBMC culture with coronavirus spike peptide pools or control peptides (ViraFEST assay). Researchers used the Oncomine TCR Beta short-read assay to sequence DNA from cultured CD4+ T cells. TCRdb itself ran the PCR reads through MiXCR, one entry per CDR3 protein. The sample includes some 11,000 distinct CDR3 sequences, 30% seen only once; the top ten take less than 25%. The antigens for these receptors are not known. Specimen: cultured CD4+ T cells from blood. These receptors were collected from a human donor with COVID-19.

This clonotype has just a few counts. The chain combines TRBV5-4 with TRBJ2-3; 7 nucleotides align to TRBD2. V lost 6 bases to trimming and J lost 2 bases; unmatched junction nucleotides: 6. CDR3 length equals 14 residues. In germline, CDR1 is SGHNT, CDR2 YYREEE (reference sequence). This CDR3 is CASNIRGDTDTQYF. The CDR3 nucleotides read TGTGCCAGCAATATTCGGGGGGACACAGATACGCAGTATTTT.

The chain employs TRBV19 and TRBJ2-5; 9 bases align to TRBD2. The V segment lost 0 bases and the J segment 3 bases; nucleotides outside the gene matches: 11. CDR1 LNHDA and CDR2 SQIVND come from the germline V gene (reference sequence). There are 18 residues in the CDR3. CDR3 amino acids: CASSIDLWAGGRKETQYF. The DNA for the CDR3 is TGTGCCAGTAGTATAGATCTATGGGCGGGGGGGCGGAAAGAGACCCAGTACTTC.

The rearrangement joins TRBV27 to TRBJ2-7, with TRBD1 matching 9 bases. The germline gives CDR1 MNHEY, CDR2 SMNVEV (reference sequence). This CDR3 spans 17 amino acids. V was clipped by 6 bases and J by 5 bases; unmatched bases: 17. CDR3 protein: CASSPVVFRDRVDEQYF. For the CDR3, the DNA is TGTGCCAGCAGCCCGGTCGTATTCCGGGACAGGGTGGACGAGCAGTACTTC.

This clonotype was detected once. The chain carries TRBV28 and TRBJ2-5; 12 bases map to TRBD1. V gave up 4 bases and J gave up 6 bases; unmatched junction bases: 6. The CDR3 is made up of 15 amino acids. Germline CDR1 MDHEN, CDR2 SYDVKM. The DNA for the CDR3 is TGTGCCAGCAGTTCCGGGACAGGGGGCGCCAAGACCCAGTACTTC. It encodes CASSSGTGGAKTQYF.

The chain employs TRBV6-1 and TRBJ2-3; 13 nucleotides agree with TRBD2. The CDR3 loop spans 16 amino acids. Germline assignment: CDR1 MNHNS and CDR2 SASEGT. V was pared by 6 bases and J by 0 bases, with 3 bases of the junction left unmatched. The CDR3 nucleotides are TGTGCCAGCAGAACTAGCGGGGGGGCTAGCACAGATACGCAGTATTTT. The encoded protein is CASRTSGGASTDTQYF.

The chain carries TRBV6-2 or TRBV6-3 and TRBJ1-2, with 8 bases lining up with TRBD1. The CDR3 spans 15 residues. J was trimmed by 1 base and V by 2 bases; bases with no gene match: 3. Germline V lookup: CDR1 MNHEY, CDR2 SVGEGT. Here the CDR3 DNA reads TGTGCCAGCAGTTACGGAGGACAGGGTAACTATGGCTACACCTTC. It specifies CASSYGGQGNYGYTF.

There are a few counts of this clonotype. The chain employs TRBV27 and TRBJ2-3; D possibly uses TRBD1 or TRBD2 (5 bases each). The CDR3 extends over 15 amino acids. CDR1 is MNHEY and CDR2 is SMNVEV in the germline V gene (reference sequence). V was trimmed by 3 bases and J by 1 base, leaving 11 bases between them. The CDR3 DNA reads TGTGCCAGCAGTTTGGTGGGGGTAGGCACAGATACGCAGTATTTT. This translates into CASSLVGVGTDTQYF.

The CDR3 DNA follows: TGTGCCATCAGTGAAGGAGGAGCCAGCAATCAGCCCCAGCATTTT. This codes for CAISEGGASNQPQHF. This chain joins TRBV10-3 and TRBJ1-5; D is uncertain. From germline, CDR1 is ENHRY and CDR2 SYGVKD. The CDR3 has 15 residues. V dropped 3 bases and J dropped 1 base, with 10 bases sitting between them.

This chain's CDR3 is CASSFISGPPDTQYF. Here the CDR3 DNA reads TGTGCCAGCAGCTTTATTAGCGGGCCCCCAGATACGCAGTATTTT. The chain employs TRBV11-3 and TRBJ2-3; 7 bases agree with TRBD2. The junction had 7 bases not matched to a gene; V was cut back by 3 bases and J by 4 bases. CDR3 length: 15 amino acids. CDR1 and CDR2 from the germline V gene are SGHNT and YENEEA.

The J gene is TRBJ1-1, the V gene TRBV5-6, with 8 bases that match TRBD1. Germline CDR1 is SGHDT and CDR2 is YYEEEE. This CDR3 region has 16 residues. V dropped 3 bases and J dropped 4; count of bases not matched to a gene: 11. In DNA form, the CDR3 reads TGTGCCAGCAGCTCAATCCAGGGGGCTAGTTTCACTGAAGCTTTCTTT. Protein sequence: CASSSIQGASFTEAFF.

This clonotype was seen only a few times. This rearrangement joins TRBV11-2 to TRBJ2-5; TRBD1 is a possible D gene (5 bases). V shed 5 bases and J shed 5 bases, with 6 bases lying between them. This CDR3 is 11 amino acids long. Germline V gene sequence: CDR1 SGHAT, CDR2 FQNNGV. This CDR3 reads CASSPGETQYF. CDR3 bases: TGTGCCAGCAGCCCAGGGGAGACCCAGTACTTC.

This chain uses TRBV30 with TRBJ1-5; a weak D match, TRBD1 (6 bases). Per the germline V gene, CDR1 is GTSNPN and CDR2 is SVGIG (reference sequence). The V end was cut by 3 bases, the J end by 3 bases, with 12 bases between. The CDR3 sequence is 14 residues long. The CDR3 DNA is TGTGCCTGGAGCCTGACAGGTCACAATCAGCCCCAGCATTTT. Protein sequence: CAWSLTGHNQPQHF.

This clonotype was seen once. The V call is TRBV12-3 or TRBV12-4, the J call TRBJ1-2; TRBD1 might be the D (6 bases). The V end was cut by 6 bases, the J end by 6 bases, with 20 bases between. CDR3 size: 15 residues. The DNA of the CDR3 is TGTGCCAGCAGAGACCTGGGGGGGGCGCCTAATGGCTACACCTTC. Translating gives CASRDLGGAPNGYTF.

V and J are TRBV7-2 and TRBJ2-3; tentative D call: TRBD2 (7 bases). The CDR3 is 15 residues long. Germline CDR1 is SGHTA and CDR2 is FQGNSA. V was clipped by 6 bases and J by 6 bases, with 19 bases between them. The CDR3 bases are TGTGCCAGCAGGGGGCGCGGGGGCACCTGGGATACGCAGTATTTT. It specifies CASRGRGGTWDTQYF.

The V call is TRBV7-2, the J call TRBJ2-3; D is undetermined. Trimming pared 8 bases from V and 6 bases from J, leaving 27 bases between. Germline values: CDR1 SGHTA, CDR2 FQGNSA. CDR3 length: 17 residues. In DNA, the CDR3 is TGTGCCAGCGGACGGTCGACGACTGCTCGGTACGCCGATACGCAGTATTTT. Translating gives CASGRSTTARYADTQYF.

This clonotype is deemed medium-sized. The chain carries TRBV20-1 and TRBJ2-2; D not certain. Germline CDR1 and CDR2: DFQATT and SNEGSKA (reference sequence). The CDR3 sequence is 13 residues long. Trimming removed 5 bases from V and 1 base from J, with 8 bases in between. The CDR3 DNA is TGCAGTGCTTGGCTGGTGAACACCGGGGAGCTGTTTTTT. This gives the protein CSAWLVNTGELFF.

The CDR3: CSAEVGQGFSYEQYF. CDR3 DNA sequence: TGCAGTGCAGAGGTGGGGCAGGGGTTCTCCTACGAGCAGTACTTC. The rearrangement joins TRBV20-1 to TRBJ2-7; perhaps TRBD1 as D (6 bases). The CDR3 loop spans 15 amino acids. Trimming removed 6 bases from V and 0 bases from J, with 18 bases in between. CDR1 and CDR2 from the germline V gene are DFQATT and SNEGSKA (reference sequence).

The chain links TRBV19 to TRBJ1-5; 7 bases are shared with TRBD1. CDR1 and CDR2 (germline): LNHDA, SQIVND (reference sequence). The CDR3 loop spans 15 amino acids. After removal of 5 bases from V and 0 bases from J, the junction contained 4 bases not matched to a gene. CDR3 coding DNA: TGTGCCAGTAGTTCGGGACAGACTAGCAATCAGCCCCAGCATTTT. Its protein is CASSSGQTSNQPQHF.

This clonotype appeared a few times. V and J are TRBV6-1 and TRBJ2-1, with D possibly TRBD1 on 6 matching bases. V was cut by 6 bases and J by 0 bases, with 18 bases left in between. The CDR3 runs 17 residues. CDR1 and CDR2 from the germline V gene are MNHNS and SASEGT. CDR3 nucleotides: TGTGCCAGCAGACATTCCCAGGGGCGGAGCTCCTACAATGAGCAGTTCTTC. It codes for CASRHSQGRSSYNEQFF.

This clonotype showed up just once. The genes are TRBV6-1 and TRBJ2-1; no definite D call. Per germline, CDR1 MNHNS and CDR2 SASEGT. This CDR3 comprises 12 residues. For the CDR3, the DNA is TGTGTCATAGACCACTTGTCGGATGAGCAGTTCTTC. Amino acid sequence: CVIDHLSDEQFF.